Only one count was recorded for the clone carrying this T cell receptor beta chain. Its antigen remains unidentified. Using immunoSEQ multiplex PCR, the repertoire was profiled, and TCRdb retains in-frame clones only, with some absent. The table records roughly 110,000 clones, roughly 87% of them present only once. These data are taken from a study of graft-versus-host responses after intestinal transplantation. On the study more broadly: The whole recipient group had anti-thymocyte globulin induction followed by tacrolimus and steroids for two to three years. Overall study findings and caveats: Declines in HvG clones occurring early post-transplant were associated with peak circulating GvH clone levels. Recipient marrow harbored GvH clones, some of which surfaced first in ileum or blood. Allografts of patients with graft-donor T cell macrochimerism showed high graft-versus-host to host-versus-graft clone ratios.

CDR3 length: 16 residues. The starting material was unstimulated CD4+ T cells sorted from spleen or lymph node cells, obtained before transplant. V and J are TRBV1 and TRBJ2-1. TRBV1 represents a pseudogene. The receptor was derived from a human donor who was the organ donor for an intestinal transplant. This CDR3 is CTSSQGDLEAYNEQFF. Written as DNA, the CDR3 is TGCACCAGCAGCCAAGGGGACCTAGAAGCCTACAATGAGCAGTTCTTC.